These 29 T cell receptor beta chains were sequenced from one sample in a study of blood T cell repertoires in COVID-19 (dated by TCRdb to about 2020). To prepare the library, the immunoSEQ multiplex PCR assay was applied. TCRdb obtained this table from immuneACCESS and retained in-frame rearrangements with V and J assigned. These tables miss some clones; where compared with another copy, unresolved V genes account for less than half of the shortfall, and the remainder is unexplained. This sample has roughly 60,000 clones in its table, and about 80% of those were observed once. The ten largest make up approximately 3.5% of the sample. The source material was peripheral blood. The receptors shown here come from a woman aged 80 or over with acute or convalescent COVID-19.

The V and J genes are TRBV12-5 and TRBJ2-7, with a weak D call TRBD2 (5 bases). Germline CDR1 reads LGHNT; CDR2 reads FRNRAP. Trimming pared 2 bases from V and 6 bases from J, leaving 14 bases between. CDR3 size: 14 residues. As DNA, the CDR3 is TGTGCTAGTGGTTTGTTCTCCCTCGGAGGCGAGCAGTACTTC. Its translation: CASGLFSLGGEQYF.

CDR3 in DNA: TGTGCCAGCAGTCAAACAGCGAACACTGAAGCTTTCTTT. It yields the protein CASSQTANTEAFF. V usage is TRBV6-5 and J usage is TRBJ1-1, with D uncertain. This CDR3 spans 13 amino acids. Per germline, CDR1 MNHEY and CDR2 SVGAGI. V was pared by 5 bases and J by 1 base, with 8 bases between.

V usage is TRBV7-3 and J usage is TRBJ2-2; D gene uncertain. This CDR3 is 12 amino acids long. Germline lookup yields CDR1 SGHTA and CDR2 FQGTGA. Trimming cost V 3 bases and J 7 bases, with 6 bases left between them. CDR3 region: CASSFHSGELFF. For the CDR3, the DNA is TGTGCCAGCAGCTTTCATAGCGGGGAGCTGTTTTTT.

This clone is a singleton in its sample. This chain connects TRBV3-1 (or the pseudogene TRBV3-2) to TRBJ2-1; 11 bases are a match to TRBD2. The CDR3 is made up of 16 amino acids. Germline V gene lookup returns CDR1 LGHDT and CDR2 YNNKEL (reference sequence). The V gene end was trimmed by 4 bases and the J gene end by 3 bases; junction bases not matched to a gene: 5. CDR3 in amino acids: CASSRFSGGDYNEQFF. The CDR3, as DNA: TGTGCCAGCAGCCGCTTTAGCGGGGGGGACTACAATGAGCAGTTCTTC.

V and J are TRBV27 and TRBJ2-5; TRBD2 agrees at 11 bases. V shed 3 bases and J 4 bases; nucleotides not matched to a gene: 4. Germline lookup yields CDR1 MNHEY and CDR2 SMNVEV (reference sequence). This CDR3 has 15 residues. The CDR3 bases are TGTGCCAGCAGTTTCAGAACTAGCGGGAGAGAGACCCAGTACTTC. Translating it yields CASSFRTSGRETQYF.

V gene TRBV19 combines with J gene TRBJ1-3; 8 bases align to TRBD1. V lost 4 bases, J lost 0 bases, and 8 bases stayed unmatched. Germline CDR1 and CDR2: LNHDA and SQIVND (reference sequence). The CDR3 sequence is 17 residues long. In DNA, the CDR3 is TGTGCCAGTAGTAGGAGGGACAGGCCATTCTCTGGAAACACCATATATTTT. Encoded protein: CASSRRDRPFSGNTIYF.

This clone has just a few counts. The J gene is TRBJ1-2, the V gene TRBV5-1; 10 bases match TRBD1. CDR1 and CDR2 from the germline V gene are SGHRS and YFSETQ. The CDR3 is 16 amino acids. V lost 4 bases to trimming and J lost 7 bases; unmatched junction nucleotides: 13. CDR3 residues: CASSLPPTGGAGGYTF. DNA for the CDR3: TGCGCCAGCAGCCTTCCCCCGACAGGGGGCGCTGGTGGCTACACCTTC.

This chain joins TRBV28 and TRBJ2-2; tentatively, D is TRBD1 (6 bases). CDR1 MDHEN and CDR2 SYDVKM come from the germline V gene. With 8 bases removed from V and 3 bases from J, the gap between germline ends came to 28 bases. The CDR3 runs to 19 residues. CDR3 protein: CASGGHTIGVRSDTGELFF. In DNA form, the CDR3 reads TGTGCCAGCGGGGGACATACCATCGGGGTGAGATCCGACACCGGGGAGCTGTTTTTT.

This clone has just one count. The V call is TRBV6-1, the J call TRBJ1-6, with D unclear. Trimming left V 1 base short and J 10 bases short, with 8 bases between. The CDR3 is made up of 13 amino acids. The germline CDR1 and CDR2 sequences are MNHNS and SASEGT. The CDR3 DNA reads as TGTGCCAGCAGTGAAGGTGTCGGGTCACCCCTCCACTTT. This codes for CASSEGVGSPLHF.

This CDR3 reads CASSQYLGTGDYEQYF. CDR3 nucleotide sequence: TGCGCCAGCAGCCAATATCTGGGGACAGGGGACTACGAGCAGTACTTC. The chain recombines TRBV4-3 with TRBJ2-7, with 10 bases lining up with TRBD1. CDR3 length: 16 residues. J gave up 3 bases and V 2 bases, and 7 bases lay outside the gene matches. Germline CDR1 is LGHNA and CDR2 is YSLEER.

V and J are TRBV12-5 and TRBJ2-1, with D tentatively TRBD2 (5 bases). V was shortened by 1 base and J by 4 bases, with 8 bases between the two germline ends. The germline V gene encodes CDR1 LGHNT and CDR2 FRNRAP. The CDR3 has 14 residues. CDR3 coding DNA: TGTGCTAGTGGTTTGGACGGAGGTTACAATGAGCAGTTCTTC. It codes for CASGLDGGYNEQFF.

The genes are TRBV9 and TRBJ1-2; 9 bases line up with TRBD1. Germline V lookup: CDR1 SGDLS, CDR2 YYNGEE. The CDR3 totals 15 residues. V shed 4 bases and J 4 bases; nucleotides not matched to a gene: 8. The CDR3 DNA reads TGTGCCAGCAGCCCGAGGACAGGGGTGAGCTATGGCTACACCTTC. Translation: CASSPRTGVSYGYTF.

This chain joins TRBV24-1 and TRBJ2-1, with 8 bases lining up with TRBD1. This CDR3 is 15 amino acids long. Trimming removed 4 bases from V and 5 bases from J; junction bases left unmatched: 6. CDR1 KGHDR and CDR2 SFDVKD come from the germline V gene. This CDR3 reads CATSDLRTGNNEQFF. DNA for the CDR3: TGTGCCACCAGTGACCTACGGACAGGGAACAATGAGCAGTTCTTC.

The chain couples TRBV7-2 to TRBJ2-1, with D maybe TRBD2 (5 bases). V lost 7 bases to trimming and J lost 3 bases, with 16 bases between them. The CDR3 totals 15 residues. Germline V lookup: CDR1 SGHTA, CDR2 FQGNSA. CDR3: CASTLGGAGYNEQFF. In nucleotides, the CDR3 is TGTGCCAGCACCCTAGGAGGTGCGGGCTACAATGAGCAGTTCTTC.

The chain links TRBV5-1 to TRBJ2-5; D is possibly TRBD1 (8 bases). The CDR3 has 15 residues. Deletions cut 0 bases from V and 5 bases from J, with 14 bases between. Germline lookup yields CDR1 SGHRS and CDR2 YFSETQ. DNA of the CDR3: TGCGCCAGCAGCTTGGTTGACAGGGGAGGGGAGACCCAGTACTTC. It codes for CASSLVDRGGETQYF.

J is TRBJ1-3 and V is TRBV19, with D uncertain. This CDR3 region has 16 residues. V was cut by 5 bases and J by 0 bases, with 14 bases left in between. Looked up from germline, CDR1 is LNHDA and CDR2 is SQIVND (reference sequence). For the CDR3, the DNA is TGTGCCAGTAGTTCGCAGGTTCTTCTCTCTGGAAACACCATATATTTT. It yields the protein CASSSQVLLSGNTIYF. Variable domain in full (rest from reference TRBV19 and TRBJ1-3): DGGITQSPKYLFRKEGQNVTLSCEQNLNHDAMYWYRQDPGQGLRLIYYSQIVNDFQKGDIAEGYSVSREKKESFPLTVTSAQKNPTAFYLCASSSQVLLSGNTIYFGEGSWLTVV.

As DNA, the CDR3 is TGTGCCACAAGGACAGGGTCGATGAATGAGCAGTTCTTC. Protein: CATRTGSMNEQFF. This sequence joins TRBV6-6 and TRBJ2-1; 8 bases are a match to TRBD1. Germline V gene data show CDR1 as MNHNY and CDR2 as SVGAGI (reference sequence). This CDR3 spans 13 amino acids. V gave up 10 bases and J gave up 7 bases; unmatched junction bases: 9.

The chain links TRBV7-9 to TRBJ2-3, with 9 bases lining up with TRBD2. Germline trimming cut 5 bases from V and 2 bases from J; bases unmatched to any gene: 5. Germline V gene data show CDR1 as SEHNR and CDR2 as FQNEAQ (reference sequence). The CDR3 runs 15 residues. The CDR3 here is CASSPRLAATDTQYF. The CDR3 bases are TGTGCCAGCAGCCCGCGACTAGCGGCCACAGATACGCAGTATTTT.

This rearrangement joins TRBV19 to TRBJ1-5; the D gene is possibly TRBD1 (6 bases). The CDR3 is made up of 16 amino acids. V lost 2 bases and J lost 0, with 11 bases in between. Germline V CDR1 and CDR2: LNHDA, SQIVND (reference sequence). CDR3 sequence: CASSIRQGLSNQPQHF. The DNA for the CDR3 is TGTGCCAGTAGTATAAGGCAGGGGCTTAGCAATCAGCCCCAGCATTTT.

The chain employs TRBV5-5 and TRBJ1-2; D is unclear. Trimming removed 4 bases at V and 2 bases at J, with 9 bases between. Germline CDR1 and CDR2: SGHKS and YYEKEE (reference sequence). There are 13 residues in the CDR3. CDR3 protein: CASSVSQNYGYTF. The CDR3 coding sequence is TGTGCCAGCAGCGTTAGCCAGAACTATGGCTACACCTTC.

This clone was observed a single time. The V gene is TRBV6-2 or TRBV6-3, the J gene TRBJ2-7; D unresolved. CDR1 and CDR2 (germline): MNHEY, SVGEGT. CDR3 length: 13 amino acids. Between the trimmed V and J ends, which lost 6 bases and 1 base, there was a span of 10 bases. CDR3 amino acids: CASSIQQSYEQYF. The CDR3 nucleotides are TGTGCCAGCAGCATTCAACAGTCCTACGAGCAGTACTTC.

In its sample, this clone was seen a few times. V is TRBV9 and J is TRBJ1-1; D is ambiguous. From germline, CDR1 is SGDLS and CDR2 YYNGEE. The germline V and J ends were trimmed by 3 bases and 1 base, with 10 bases remaining between them. The CDR3 sequence is 14 residues long. The CDR3 protein is CASSARLSNTEAFF. CDR3 DNA sequence: TGTGCCAGCAGCGCCAGACTCTCGAACACTGAAGCTTTCTTT.

This chain links TRBV18 with TRBJ2-1; a weak D match, TRBD1 (6 bases). V was shortened by 6 bases and J by 10 bases, with 28 bases between the two germline ends. Germline CDR1 KGHSH, CDR2 LQKENI. This CDR3 is 17 amino acids long. The CDR3 reads CASSRILSGHGLREQFF. CDR3 coding DNA: TGTGCCAGCTCCCGAATCCTCTCGGGACATGGACTTAGGGAGCAGTTCTTC. The full variable domain, its missing parts supplied by reference TRBV18 and TRBJ2-1, is NAGVMQNPRHLVRRRGQEARLRCSPMKGHSHVYWYRQLPEEGLKFMVYLQKENIIDESGMPKERFSAEFPKEGPSILRIQQVVRGDSAAYFCASSRILSGHGLREQFFGPGTRLTVL.

This chain connects TRBV5-1 to TRBJ1-4; no definite D call. The germline CDR1 and CDR2 sequences are SGHRS and YFSETQ. Trimming pared 2 bases from V and 0 bases from J, leaving 14 bases between. The CDR3 extends over 17 amino acids. The DNA for the CDR3 is TGCGCCAGCAGCTTTAACTTTAGATATTCAACTAATGAAAAACTGTTTTTT. This encodes CASSFNFRYSTNEKLFF.

The CDR3 nucleotides are TGTGCCAGCAGCGCCCGACACCGGTACACTGAAGCTTTCTTT. It encodes CASSARHRYTEAFF. The gene calls are TRBV7-8 and TRBJ1-1; D remains unclear. The CDR3 is 14 amino acids. The germline CDR1 and CDR2 sequences are SGHVS and FQNEAQ. Deletions cut 5 bases from V and 3 bases from J, with 13 bases between.

CDR3 nucleotides: TGTGCCAGCAGCCGGGACACCGCGCGTGGCTACACCTTC. It is translated as CASSRDTARGYTF. This chain connects TRBV14 to TRBJ1-2; the D gene is possibly TRBD1 (6 bases). Germline V gives CDR1 SGHDN, CDR2 FVKESK. The CDR3 length is 13 residues. V lost 4 bases to trimming and J lost 7 bases, with 13 bases between them.

This chain links TRBV6-1 with TRBJ1-5, with a weak D call TRBD1 (5 bases). The germline V and J ends were trimmed by 0 bases and 3 bases, with 15 bases remaining between them. The CDR3 has 17 residues. The germline CDR1 and CDR2 sequences are MNHNS and SASEGT. The CDR3 reads CASSEAGRGEYNQPQHF. In DNA, the CDR3 is TGTGCCAGCAGTGAAGCGGGGAGGGGCGAATACAATCAGCCCCAGCATTTT.

The rearrangement uses TRBV7-9 and TRBJ2-7; D perhaps matches TRBD1 (5 bases). CDR3 size: 11 residues. Germline V gene sequence: CDR1 SEHNR, CDR2 FQNEAQ (reference sequence). V shed 11 bases and J shed 3 bases, with 11 bases lying between them. CDR3 region: CASAGHYEQYF. In DNA form, the CDR3 reads TGTGCCTCGGCAGGGCACTACGAGCAGTACTTC.

The rearrangement links TRBV11-1 to TRBJ2-1, with D possibly TRBD1 on 6 matching bases. Germline CDR1 SGHAT, CDR2 FQDESV (reference sequence). V was cut by 2 bases and J by 4 bases, with 9 bases left in between. This CDR3 has 14 amino acids. DNA for the CDR3: TGTGCCAGCAGCTTAAGACAGGTATACAATGAGCAGTTCTTC. Its protein is CASSLRQVYNEQFF.